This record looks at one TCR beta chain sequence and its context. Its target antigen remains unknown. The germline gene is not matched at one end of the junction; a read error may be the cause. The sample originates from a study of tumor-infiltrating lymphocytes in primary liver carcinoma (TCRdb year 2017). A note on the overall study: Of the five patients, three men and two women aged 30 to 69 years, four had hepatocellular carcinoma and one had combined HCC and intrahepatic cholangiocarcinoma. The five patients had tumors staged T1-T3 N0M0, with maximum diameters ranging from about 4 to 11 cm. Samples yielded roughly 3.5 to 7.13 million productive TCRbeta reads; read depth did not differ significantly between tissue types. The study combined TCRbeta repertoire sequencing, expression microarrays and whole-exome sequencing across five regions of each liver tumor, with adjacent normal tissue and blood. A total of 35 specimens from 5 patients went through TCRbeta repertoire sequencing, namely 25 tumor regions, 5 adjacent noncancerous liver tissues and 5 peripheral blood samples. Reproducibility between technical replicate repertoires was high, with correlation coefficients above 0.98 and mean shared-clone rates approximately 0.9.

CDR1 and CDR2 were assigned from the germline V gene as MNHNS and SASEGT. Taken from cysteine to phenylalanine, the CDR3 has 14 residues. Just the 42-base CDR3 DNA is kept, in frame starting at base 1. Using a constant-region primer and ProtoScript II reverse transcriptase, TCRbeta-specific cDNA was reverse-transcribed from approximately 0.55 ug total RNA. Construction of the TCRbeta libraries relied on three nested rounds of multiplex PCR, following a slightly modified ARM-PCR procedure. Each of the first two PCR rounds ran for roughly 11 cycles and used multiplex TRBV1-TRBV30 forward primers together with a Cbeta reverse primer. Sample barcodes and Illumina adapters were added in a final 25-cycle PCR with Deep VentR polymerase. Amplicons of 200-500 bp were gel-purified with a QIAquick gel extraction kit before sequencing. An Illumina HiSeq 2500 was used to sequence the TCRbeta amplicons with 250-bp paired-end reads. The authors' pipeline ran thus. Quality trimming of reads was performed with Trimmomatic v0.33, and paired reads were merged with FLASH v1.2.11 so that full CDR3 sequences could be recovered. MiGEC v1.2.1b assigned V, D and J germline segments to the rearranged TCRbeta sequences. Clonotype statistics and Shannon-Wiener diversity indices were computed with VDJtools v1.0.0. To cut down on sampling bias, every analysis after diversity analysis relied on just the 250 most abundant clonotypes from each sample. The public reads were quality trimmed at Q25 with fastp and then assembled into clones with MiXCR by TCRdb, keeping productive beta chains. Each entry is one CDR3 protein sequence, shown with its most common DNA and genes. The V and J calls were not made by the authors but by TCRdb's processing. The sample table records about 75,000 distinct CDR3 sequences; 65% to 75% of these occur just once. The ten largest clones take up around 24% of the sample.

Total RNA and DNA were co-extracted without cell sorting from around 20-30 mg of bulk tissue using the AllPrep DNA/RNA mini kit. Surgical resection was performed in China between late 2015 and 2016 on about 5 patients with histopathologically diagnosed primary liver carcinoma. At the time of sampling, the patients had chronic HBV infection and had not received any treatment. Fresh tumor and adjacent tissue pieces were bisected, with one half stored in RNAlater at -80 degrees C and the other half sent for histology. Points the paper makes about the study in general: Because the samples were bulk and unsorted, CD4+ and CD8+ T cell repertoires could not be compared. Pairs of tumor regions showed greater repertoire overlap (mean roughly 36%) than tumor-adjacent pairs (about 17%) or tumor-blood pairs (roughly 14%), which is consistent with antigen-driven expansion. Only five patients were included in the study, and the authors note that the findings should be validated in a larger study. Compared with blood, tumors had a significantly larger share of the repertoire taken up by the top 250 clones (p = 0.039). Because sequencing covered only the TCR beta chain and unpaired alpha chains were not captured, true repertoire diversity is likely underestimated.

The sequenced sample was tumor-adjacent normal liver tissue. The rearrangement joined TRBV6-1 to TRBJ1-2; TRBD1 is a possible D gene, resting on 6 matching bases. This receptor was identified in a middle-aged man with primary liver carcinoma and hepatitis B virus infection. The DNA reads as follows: TGCGCCAGCAGTGTTCAGATAGGGGGCTATGGCTACACCTTC. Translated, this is CASSVQIGGYGYTF.